This paragraph covers one TCR beta chain sequence. Antigen unknown. One entry per CDR3 protein results from TCRdb running MiXCR on the reads. The sample consists of about 500,000 distinct CDR3 sequences, 33% of them appearing once. The germline gives CDR1 MGHDK, CDR2 SYGVNS. This CDR3 has 16 amino acids. Trimming cost V 1 base and J 3 bases, with 13 bases left between them. The data derive from a study of T cell repertoires in cytomegalovirus infection. Whole-study context: Recently identified HLA-C-restricted CMV epitopes were among the peptides used. It can be stated that public TCR beta signatures indicated CMV infection as well as a matching HLA type.

Study-wide results and limits: Ex vivo, HLA-C-restricted CMV-specific TCR beta clonotypes prevailed over the rest of the response. People with CMV and the relevant HLA were identified by cumulative public TCR beta family frequency.

The starting material was cultured PBMCs, obtained from culture after CMV antigen stimulation. The chain combines TRBV25-1 with TRBJ1-3; D remains ambiguous. The source of this sequence is a human donor in good health (CMV status not recorded). Some clones in this sample may be carry-over from other donors' samples. The CDR3 reads CASSEWSPGYGNTIYF. CDR3 nucleotides: TGTGCCAGCAGTGAATGGTCCCCGGGGTATGGAAACACCATATATTTT. The complete variable domain, with remaining parts taken from reference TRBV25-1 and TRBJ1-3, reads EADIYQTPRYLVIGTGKKITLECSQTMGHDKMYWYQQDPGMELHLIHYSYGVNSTEKGDLSSESTVSRIRTEHFPLTLESARPSHTSQYLCASSEWSPGYGNTIYFGEGSWLTVV.